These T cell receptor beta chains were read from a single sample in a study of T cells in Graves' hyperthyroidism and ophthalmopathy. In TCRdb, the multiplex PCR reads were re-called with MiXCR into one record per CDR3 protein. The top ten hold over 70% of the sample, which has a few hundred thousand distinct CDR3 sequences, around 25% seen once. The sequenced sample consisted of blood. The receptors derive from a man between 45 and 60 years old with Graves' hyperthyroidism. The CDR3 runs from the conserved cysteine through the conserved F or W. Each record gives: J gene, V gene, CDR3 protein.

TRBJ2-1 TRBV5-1 CASRVSPSSYNEQFF
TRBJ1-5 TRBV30 CVWGAGIPNQLQHF
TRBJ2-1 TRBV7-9 CASSGQVPDHEQFF
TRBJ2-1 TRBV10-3 CAISDGQYNEQFF
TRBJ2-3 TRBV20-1 CSARDPAGADTQYF
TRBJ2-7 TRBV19 CASSIAPPAVHEQYF
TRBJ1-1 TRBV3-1 CASSQVYGNTEAFF
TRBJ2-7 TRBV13 CASSVWTGRRAYEQYF
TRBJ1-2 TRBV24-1 CATSSVDTLMHGYTF
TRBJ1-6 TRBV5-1 CASSSDTKYNSPLHF
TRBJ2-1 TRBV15 CATSGGLADYNEQFF
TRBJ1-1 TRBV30 CAWSVGGSYTEAFF
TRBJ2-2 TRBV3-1 CASSQDGTSGAGELFF
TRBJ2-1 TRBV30 CAWAVGLAGGNEQFF
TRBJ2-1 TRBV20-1 CSAIPQAVYNEQFF
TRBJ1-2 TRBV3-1 CASSSVEEGGYTF
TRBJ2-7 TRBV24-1 CATSEGTSGEHEQYF
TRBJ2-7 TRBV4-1 CASSQEGSRSGEQYF
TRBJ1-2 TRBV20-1 CSAFRQGPYYGYTF
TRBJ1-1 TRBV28 CASNEMGREAFF
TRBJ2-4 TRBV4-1 CASSPPPGQGNIQYF
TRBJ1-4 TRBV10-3 CAISEEKLFF
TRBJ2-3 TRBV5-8 CASSFQRDWGGDTQYF
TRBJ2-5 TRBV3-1 CASSPGTGGEDETQYF
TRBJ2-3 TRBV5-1 CASSLGAVGQCTDTQYF
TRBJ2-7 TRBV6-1 CASSEEGALRSYEQYF
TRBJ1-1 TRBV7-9 CASSLDAEGTEAFF
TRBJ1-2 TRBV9 CASSVAKAPRDGYTF
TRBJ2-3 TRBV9 CASSVGEGKADTQYF
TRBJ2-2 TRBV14 CASSLLGSGTGELFF
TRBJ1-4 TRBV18 CASSPLDTNEKLFF
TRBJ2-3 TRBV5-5 CASSLAGPTDTQYF
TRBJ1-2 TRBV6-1 CASSSQGGAGGYTF